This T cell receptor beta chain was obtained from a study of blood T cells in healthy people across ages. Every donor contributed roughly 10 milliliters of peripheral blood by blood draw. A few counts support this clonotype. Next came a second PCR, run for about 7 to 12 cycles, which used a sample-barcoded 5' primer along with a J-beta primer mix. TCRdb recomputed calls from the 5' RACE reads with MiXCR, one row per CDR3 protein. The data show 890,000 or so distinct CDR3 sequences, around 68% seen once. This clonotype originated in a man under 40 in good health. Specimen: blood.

Here the CDR3 DNA reads TGTGCCAGCAAAAAAGGGGGAACAGGCTCCGGGGACGAGCAGTACTTC. The encoded protein is CASKKGGTGSGDEQYF. V usage is TRBV7-8 and J usage is TRBJ2-7; maybe TRBD1 (6 bases). With 7 bases removed from V and 5 bases from J, the gap between germline ends came to 24 bases. Germline values: CDR1 SGHVS, CDR2 FQNEAQ. The CDR3 consists of 16 residues.